The subject of this entry is one TCR beta chain. This entry is derived from a study of blood T cell repertoires in COVID-19. Study information: Samples of COVID-19 (acute and convalescent) were obtained from the United States, Italy and Spain.

Germline loops: CDR1 SGHTS, CDR2 YDEGEE. J lost 2 bases, V lost 3 bases, and 2 bases had no gene match. CDR3 length: 15 amino acids. This table comes from immunoSEQ multiplex PCR, and its TCRdb copy is limited to in-frame clones, with some not included. This repertoire shows some 87,000 clones, approximately 89% found once; its top ten account for 17%. The V call is TRBV5-8, the J call TRBJ2-1; 10 bases agree with TRBD1. This clonotype was obtained from a human donor in a cohort sampled during active COVID-19. Input material: peripheral blood. This chain's CDR3 is CASSWGTGAYNEQFF. DNA of the CDR3: TGTGCCAGCAGCTGGGGGACAGGGGCCTACAATGAGCAGTTCTTC.